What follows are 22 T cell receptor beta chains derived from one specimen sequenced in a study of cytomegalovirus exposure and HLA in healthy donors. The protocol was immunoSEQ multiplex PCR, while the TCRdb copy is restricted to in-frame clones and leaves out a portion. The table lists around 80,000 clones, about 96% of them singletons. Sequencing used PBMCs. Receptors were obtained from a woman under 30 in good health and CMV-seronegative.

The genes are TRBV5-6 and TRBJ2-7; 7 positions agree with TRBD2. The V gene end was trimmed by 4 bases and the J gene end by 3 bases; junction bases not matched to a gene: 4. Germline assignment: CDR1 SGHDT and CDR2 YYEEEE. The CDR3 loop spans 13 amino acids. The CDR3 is CASSPLADYEQYF. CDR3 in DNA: TGTGCCAGCAGCCCGCTAGCGGACTACGAGCAGTACTTC.

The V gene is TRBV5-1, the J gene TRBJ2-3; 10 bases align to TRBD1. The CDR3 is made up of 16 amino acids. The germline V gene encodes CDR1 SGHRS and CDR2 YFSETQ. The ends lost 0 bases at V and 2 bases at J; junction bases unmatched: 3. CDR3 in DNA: TGCGCCAGCAGCTTGGGGACAGGGGGTCTCACAGATACGCAGTATTTT. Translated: CASSLGTGGLTDTQYF.

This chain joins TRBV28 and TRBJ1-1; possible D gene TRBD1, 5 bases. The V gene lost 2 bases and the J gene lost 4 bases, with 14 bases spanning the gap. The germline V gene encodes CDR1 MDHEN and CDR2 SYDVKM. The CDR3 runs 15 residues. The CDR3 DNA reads TGTGCCAGCAGTTTAGGAGGGGCGGTAGGCACTGAAGCTTTCTTT. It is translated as CASSLGGAVGTEAFF.

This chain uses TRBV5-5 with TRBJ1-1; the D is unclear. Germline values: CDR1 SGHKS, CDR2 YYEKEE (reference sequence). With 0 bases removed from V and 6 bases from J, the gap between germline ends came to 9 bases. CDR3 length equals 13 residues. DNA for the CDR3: TGTGCCAGCAGCTTGGGACCGGGATCTGAAGCTTTCTTT. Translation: CASSLGPGSEAFF. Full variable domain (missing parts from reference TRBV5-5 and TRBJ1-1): DAGVTQSPTHLIKTRGQQVTLRCSPISGHKSVSWYQQVLGQGPQFIFQYYEKEERGRGNFPDRFSARQFPNYSSELNVNALLLGDSALYLCASSLGPGSEAFFGQGTRLTVV.

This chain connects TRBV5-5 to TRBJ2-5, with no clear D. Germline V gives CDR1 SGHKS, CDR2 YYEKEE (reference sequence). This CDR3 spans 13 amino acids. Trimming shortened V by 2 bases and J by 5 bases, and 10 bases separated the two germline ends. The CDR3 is CASSFPPEETQYF. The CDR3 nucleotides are TGTGCCAGCAGCTTTCCGCCGGAGGAGACCCAGTACTTC.

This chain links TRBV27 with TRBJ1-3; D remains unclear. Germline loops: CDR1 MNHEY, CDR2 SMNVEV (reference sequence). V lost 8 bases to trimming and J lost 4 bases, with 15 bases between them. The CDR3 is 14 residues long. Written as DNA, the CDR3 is TGTGCCAGCCGATTAGTGGCCGGGGGAAACACCATATATTTT. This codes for CASRLVAGGNTIYF.

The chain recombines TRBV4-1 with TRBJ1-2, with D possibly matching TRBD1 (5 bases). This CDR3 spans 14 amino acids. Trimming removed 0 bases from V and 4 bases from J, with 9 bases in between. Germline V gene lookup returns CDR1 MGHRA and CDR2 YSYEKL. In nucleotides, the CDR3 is TGCGCCAGCAGCCAAGATATGACAGTCTATGGCTACACCTTC. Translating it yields CASSQDMTVYGYTF.

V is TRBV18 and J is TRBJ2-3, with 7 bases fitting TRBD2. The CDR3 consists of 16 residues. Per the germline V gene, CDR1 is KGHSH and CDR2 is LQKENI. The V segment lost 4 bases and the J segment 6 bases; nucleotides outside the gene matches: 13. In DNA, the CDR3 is TGTGCCAGCTCACAAAAGGGGAGGGCCTCCGGGGATACGCAGTATTTT. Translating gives CASSQKGRASGDTQYF. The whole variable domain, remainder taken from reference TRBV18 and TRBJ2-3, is NAGVMQNPRHLVRRRGQEARLRCSPMKGHSHVYWYRQLPEEGLKFMVYLQKENIIDESGMPKERFSAEFPKEGPSILRIQQVVRGDSAAYFCASSQKGRASGDTQYFGPGTRLTVL.

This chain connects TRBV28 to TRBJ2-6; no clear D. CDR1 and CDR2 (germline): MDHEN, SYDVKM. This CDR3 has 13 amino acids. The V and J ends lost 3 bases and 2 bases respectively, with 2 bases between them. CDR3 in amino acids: CASSFAGANVLTF. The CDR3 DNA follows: TGTGCCAGCAGTTTCGCTGGGGCCAACGTCCTGACTTTC.

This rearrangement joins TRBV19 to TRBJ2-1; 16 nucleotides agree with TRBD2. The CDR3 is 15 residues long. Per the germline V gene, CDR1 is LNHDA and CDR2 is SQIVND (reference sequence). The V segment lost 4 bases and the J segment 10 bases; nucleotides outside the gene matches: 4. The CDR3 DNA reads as TGTGCCAGTAGTAGGGGACTAGCGGGAGGGATCGAGCAGTTCTTC. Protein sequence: CASSRGLAGGIEQFF.

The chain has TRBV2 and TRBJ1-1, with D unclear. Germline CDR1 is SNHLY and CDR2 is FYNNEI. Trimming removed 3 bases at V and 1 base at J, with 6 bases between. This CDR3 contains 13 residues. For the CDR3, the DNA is TGTGCCAGCAGTGATAGAGGGAACACTGAAGCTTTCTTT. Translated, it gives CASSDRGNTEAFF.

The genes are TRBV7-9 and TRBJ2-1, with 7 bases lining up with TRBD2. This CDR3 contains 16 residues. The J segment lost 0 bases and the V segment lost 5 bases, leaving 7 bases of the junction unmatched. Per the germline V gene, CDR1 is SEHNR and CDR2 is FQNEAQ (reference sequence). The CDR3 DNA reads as TGTGCCAGCAGCCTGCGGGACTACCGCTCCTACAATGAGCAGTTCTTC. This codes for CASSLRDYRSYNEQFF.

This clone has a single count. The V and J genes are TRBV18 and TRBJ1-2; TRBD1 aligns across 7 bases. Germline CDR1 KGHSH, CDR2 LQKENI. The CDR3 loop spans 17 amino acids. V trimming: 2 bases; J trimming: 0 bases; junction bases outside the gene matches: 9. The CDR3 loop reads CASSPRSQGEANYGYTF. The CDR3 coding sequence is TGTGCCAGCTCACCAAGGTCCCAGGGGGAAGCTAACTATGGCTACACCTTC.

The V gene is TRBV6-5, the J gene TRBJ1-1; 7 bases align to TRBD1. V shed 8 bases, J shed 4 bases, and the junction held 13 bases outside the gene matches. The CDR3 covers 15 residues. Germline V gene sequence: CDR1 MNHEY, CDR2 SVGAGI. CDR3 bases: TGTGCCAGCGCCCGACCAGGGGGTGAAGGCACTGAAGCTTTCTTT. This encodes CASARPGGEGTEAFF.

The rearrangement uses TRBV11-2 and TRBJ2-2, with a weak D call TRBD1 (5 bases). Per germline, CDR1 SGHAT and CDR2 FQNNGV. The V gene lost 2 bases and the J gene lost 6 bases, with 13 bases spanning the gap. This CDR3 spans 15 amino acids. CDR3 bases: TGTGCCAGCAGCTTATGGCACGAAGGGGCCGGGGAGCTGTTTTTT. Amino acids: CASSLWHEGAGELFF.

CDR3 in amino acids: CAAGILRGEQFF. In nucleotides, the CDR3 is TGTGCCGCTGGGATTCTAAGGGGTGAGCAGTTCTTC. The chain has TRBV10-3 and TRBJ2-1; possible D gene TRBD1, 5 bases. The CDR3 contains 12 residues. CDR1 is ENHRY and CDR2 is SYGVKD in the germline V gene. Trimming cost V 11 bases and J 9 bases, with 17 bases left between them.

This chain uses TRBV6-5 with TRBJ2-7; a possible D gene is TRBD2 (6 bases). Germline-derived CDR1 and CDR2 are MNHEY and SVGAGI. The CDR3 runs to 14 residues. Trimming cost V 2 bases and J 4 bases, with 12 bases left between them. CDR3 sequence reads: CASSYGSGGYEQYF. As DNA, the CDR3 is TGTGCCAGCAGTTACGGAAGTGGGGGGTACGAGCAGTACTTC.

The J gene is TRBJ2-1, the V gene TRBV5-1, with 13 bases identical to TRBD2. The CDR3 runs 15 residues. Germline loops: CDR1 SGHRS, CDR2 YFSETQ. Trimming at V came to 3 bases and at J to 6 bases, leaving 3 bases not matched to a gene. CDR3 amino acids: CASSSGLAGINEQFF. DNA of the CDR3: TGCGCCAGCAGCTCGGGACTAGCGGGAATCAATGAGCAGTTCTTC.

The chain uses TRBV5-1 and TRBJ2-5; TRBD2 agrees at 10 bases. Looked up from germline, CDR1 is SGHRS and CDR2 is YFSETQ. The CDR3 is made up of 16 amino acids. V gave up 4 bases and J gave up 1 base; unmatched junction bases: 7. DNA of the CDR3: TGCGCCAGCAGCCCTAATAGCGGGAGGACCCAAGAGACCCAGTACTTC. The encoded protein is CASSPNSGRTQETQYF.

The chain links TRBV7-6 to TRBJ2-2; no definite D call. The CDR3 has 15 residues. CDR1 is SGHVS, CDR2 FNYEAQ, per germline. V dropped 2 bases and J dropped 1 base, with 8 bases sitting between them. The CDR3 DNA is TGTGCCAGCAGCTTATTCTCCCGGAACACCGGGGAGCTGTTTTTT. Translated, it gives CASSLFSRNTGELFF.

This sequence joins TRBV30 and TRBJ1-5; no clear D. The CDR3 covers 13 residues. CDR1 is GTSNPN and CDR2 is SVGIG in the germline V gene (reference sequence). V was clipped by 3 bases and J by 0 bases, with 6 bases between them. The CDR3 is CAWSGSSNQPQHF. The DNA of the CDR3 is TGTGCCTGGAGCGGTAGTAGCAATCAGCCCCAGCATTTT.

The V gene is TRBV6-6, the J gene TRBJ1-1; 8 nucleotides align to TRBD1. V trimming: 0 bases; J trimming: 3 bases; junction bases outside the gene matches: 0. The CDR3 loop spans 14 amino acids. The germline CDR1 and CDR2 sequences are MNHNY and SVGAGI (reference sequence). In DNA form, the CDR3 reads TGTGCCAGCAGTTACTCGACAGGGGACACTGAAGCTTTCTTT. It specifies CASSYSTGDTEAFF.